This is a list of T cell receptor beta chains from one sample in a study of shared clonotypes between healthy human individuals. TCRdb keeps only in-frame clones here, not all; method: immunoSEQ multiplex PCR. Here the sample spans almost 750,000 clones, 55% to 80% being singletons. The sample was memory CD4+ T cells sorted from blood. The receptors were gathered from a woman younger than 45 in good health. CDR3s include the opening cysteine and the closing phenylalanine or tryptophan. D genes are given only for firm matches. Not every row has a clone size; where given, it reads once, few, many or a size class.

clone_size,j_call,d_call,v_call,cdr3_nt,cdr3_aa
.,TRBJ2-3,TRBD2,TRBV28,TGTGCCAGCAGTGGGACGGGAGGGCCGGGTGATACGCAGTATTTT,CASSGTGGPGDTQYF
.,TRBJ2-7,.,TRBV28,TGTGCCAGCAGTCCGACGGGAACCCTCGCCTACGAGCAGTACTTC,CASSPTGTLAYEQYF
many,TRBJ2-1,TRBD2,TRBV5-1,TGCGCCAGCAGCTTATCTAGCGGCTCCTACAATGAGCAGTTCTTC,CASSLSSGSYNEQFF
.,TRBJ1-3,.,TRBV28,TGTGCCAGCATAAACCAGGGTTTTGGTGGAAACACCATATATTTT,CASINQGFGGNTIYF
.,TRBJ2-1,.,TRBV18,TGTGCCAGCTCACCGCCGTTCGGTGTGGCGAGCTCCTACAATGAGCAGTTCTTC,CASSPPFGVASSYNEQFF
once,TRBJ2-1,TRBD2,TRBV19,TGTGCCAGTAGTATCGTAGCGGGAGTAGTTGATGAGCAGTTCTTC,CASSIVAGVVDEQFF
.,TRBJ1-5,TRBD1,TRBV2,TGTGCCAGCAGTTGGACAGGGGTGCGTCAGCCCCAGCATTTT,CASSWTGVRQPQHF
few,TRBJ2-3,TRBD1,TRBV28,TGTGCCAGCAGTTTTCCGGGACAGTCCCCCACAGATACGCAGTATTTT,CASSFPGQSPTDTQYF
.,TRBJ2-1,TRBD2,TRBV19,TGTGCCAGTAGTATAGGTGGGGCGGGACTAGCCTTCAATGAGCAGTTCTTC,CASSIGGAGLAFNEQFF
once,TRBJ1-4,.,TRBV5-5,TGTGCCAGCAGCTCTAGGGGGGTTCCTAATGAAAAACTGTTTTTT,CASSSRGVPNEKLFF
.,TRBJ1-4,.,TRBV5-1,TGCGCCAGCCAGGTATCGGCTCTCGGGGACAATGAAAAACTGTTTTTT,CASQVSALGDNEKLFF
.,TRBJ2-7,.,TRBV4-1,TGCGCCAGCAGCGTGGGGCCCCAAACCTACGAGCAGTACTTC,CASSVGPQTYEQYF
.,TRBJ2-5,TRBD1,TRBV4-1,TGCGCCAGCAGCCAATCCAGGACAGGGGAGTTTGAGACCCAGTACTTC,CASSQSRTGEFETQYF
.,TRBJ1-2,TRBD1,TRBV19,TGTGCCAGTACCCCGACAGGGTCGTTTGGCTATGGCTACACCTTC,CASTPTGSFGYGYTF
few,TRBJ2-2,.,TRBV6-4,TGTGCCAGCAGACCTTTCCAAGGCACCGGGGAGCTGTTTTTT,CASRPFQGTGELFF
.,TRBJ1-3,.,TRBV7-9,TGTGCGGGGGCCGCCAGCTCTGGAAACACCATATATTTT,CAGAASSGNTIYF
.,TRBJ1-1,TRBD1,TRBV5-4,TGTGCCAGCAGCTCGGGGGACAGGGGGTTAGGGAACACTGAAGCTTTCTTT,CASSSGDRGLGNTEAFF
many,TRBJ2-3,TRBD2,TRBV18,TGTGCCAGCTCACTTACTAGCGGGAATGCAGATACGCAGTATTTT,CASSLTSGNADTQYF
.,TRBJ2-1,TRBD2,TRBV4-1,TGCGCCAGCAGCCAAGGGTGGCGGGAGAGTGAGGAGCAGTTCTTC,CASSQGWRESEEQFF
.,TRBJ1-1,.,TRBV5-5,TGTGCCAGCAGCTTGGAAGGACGGTTGAACACTGAAGCTTTCTTT,CASSLEGRLNTEAFF
.,TRBJ2-1,TRBD2,TRBV5-1,TGCGCCAGCAGCTTCTTACCTAGCGGACAATACAATGAGCAGTTCTTC,CASSFLPSGQYNEQFF
few,TRBJ1-2,.,TRBV5-8,TGTGCCAGCAGCTTGGCTGGGAACTATGGCTACACCTTC,CASSLAGNYGYTF
.,TRBJ2-2,.,TRBV19,TGTGCCAGTAGTATAGACGTGAACACCGGGGAGCTGTTTTTT,CASSIDVNTGELFF
.,TRBJ2-7,TRBD2,TRBV10-3,TGTGCCATCAGTGAGGGACTAGCGGGGACACCCTACGAGCAGTACTTC,CAISEGLAGTPYEQYF
.,TRBJ2-7,TRBD2,TRBV7-3,TGTGCCAGCAGCCGGACTAGCGGGAGGGCGGGCTCCTACGAGCAGTACTTC,CASSRTSGRAGSYEQYF
.,TRBJ2-1,TRBD2,TRBV28,TGTGCCAGCAGACCATCCGGGAGCGGGAGGAACAATGAGCAGTTCTTC,CASRPSGSGRNNEQFF
.,TRBJ2-7,.,TRBV11-2,TGTGCCAGCAGCTGGGACTACGAGCAGTACTTC,CASSWDYEQYF
.,TRBJ2-3,.,TRBV7-2,TGTGCCAGCAGCCTATATACCAGGGGTGGTGGAGATACGCAGTATTTT,CASSLYTRGGGDTQYF